This TCR beta chain was identified in a study of T cells in Graves' hyperthyroidism and ophthalmopathy. TCR beta CDR3 regions were amplified from RNA. RT-PCR in the first round (using the HTBI primer set) targeted the TCR CDR3. TCRdb ran MiXCR on the multiplex PCR reads and lists one entry per CDR3 protein. The sample lists around 620,000 distinct CDR3 sequences; under 60% were seen once. This clonotype has more than one count but fewer than ten. Its antigen is as yet unknown. The junction and the germline gene differ at one end; a read error may be behind it. CDR1 is ENHRY and CDR2 is SYGVKD in the germline V gene. CDR3 length: 17 amino acids. Patients showing uncontrolled infection, other autoimmune disease, pregnancy or lactation were ineligible. Notes on the study in general: The authors' 13 V-J model separated ophthalmopathy from stable hyperthyroidism.

Sequencing used peripheral blood or thyroid tissue (not recorded which). This TCR was recovered from an adult woman with Graves' disease, either hyperthyroidism or ophthalmopathy (not recorded which). This rearrangement joins TRBV10-3 to TRBJ1-6, with D hard to call. CDR3 DNA sequence: TGTGCCAGCAGTTACTCGGGAGGGATCGCCTATAATTCACCCCTCCACTTT. This codes for CASSYSGGIAYNSPLHF.